This TCR beta chain is drawn from a study of T cell responses to AZD1222 COVID-19 vaccine. Overall study context: Pooled in the analysis were second doses at about 4 or about 12 weeks.

The protocol was immunoSEQ multiplex PCR, while the TCRdb copy is restricted to in-frame clones and leaves out a portion. The table has around 130,000 clones, 93% seen once; the top ten hold approximately 0.85%. The CDR3 extends over 13 amino acids. This sample comprised peripheral blood, obtained on day 0 of AZD1222 vaccination. This clonotype originated in an adult in good health. J is TRBJ1-1 and V is TRBV21-1. TRBV21-1 is annotated as a pseudogene. This CDR3 is CASSNVKNTEAFF. The CDR3 DNA follows: TGTGCCAGCAGCAATGTTAAGAACACTGAAGCTTTCTTT.